This T cell receptor beta chain was sequenced in a study of T cell repertoires in cytomegalovirus infection. About the study: CMV epitopes that were recently identified and HLA-C-restricted were used alongside well-studied HLA-B-restricted ones. General study results and limits: Cumulative frequency (of public TCR beta family members) identified carriers of CMV plus the relevant HLA. Clonotype analysis showed dominance of the ex vivo response by HLA-C-restricted CMV-specific TCR beta clonotypes.

Comments on this clonotype: Its antigen is undetermined.

One entry per CDR3 protein, called by TCRdb with MiXCR from the reads. In the table there are 650,000 to 900,000 distinct CDR3 sequences, 25% to 30% of which are singletons. The clonotype comes from a human donor in good health (CMV status not recorded). Some clones in this sample may be carry-over from other donors' samples. The specimen was cultured CD8+ T cells from PBMCs, collected from culture after CMV antigen stimulation.

The CDR3 nucleotides read TGTGCCAGCAGCACGGGACAGGATTCCTCTGGGGCCAACGTCCTGACTTTC. It encodes CASSTGQDSSGANVLTF. The rearrangement links TRBV9 to TRBJ2-6; 8 nucleotides match TRBD1. Germline values: CDR1 SGDLS, CDR2 YYNGEE. V lost 4 bases and J lost 0; bases outside the gene matches: 6. The length of the CDR3 is 17 residues.